Listed below are T cell receptor beta chains from one sample, sequenced in a study of T and B cells in COVID-19 patients. TCRdb processed the multiplex PCR reads anew with MiXCR; each CDR3 protein has one entry. Of roughly 21,000 distinct CDR3 sequences in the sample, over 25% were seen once. Sequencing was done on a sample of blood. The receptor source for this set is a human donor who had recovered from COVID-19. CDR3s include the opening cysteine and the closing phenylalanine or tryptophan. Each record gives: V gene, D gene, clone size, CDR3 length, J gene, CDR3 DNA, CDR3 protein. D genes are given only for firm matches. Expanded clones are given a class, and other clones once, few, many or no size at all.

V gene: TRBV29-1
D gene: -
clone size: many
CDR3 length: 13
J gene: TRBJ1-2
CDR3 DNA: TGCAGCGTTGTGGGGGGCCCGGAGAGAGGCTACACCTTC
CDR3 protein: CSVVGGPERGYTF

V gene: TRBV5-1
D gene: -
clone size: -
CDR3 length: 16
J gene: TRBJ1-6
CDR3 DNA: TGCGCCAGCAGCCCGCCCGGGCCTGAGCCTAATTCACCCCTCCACTTT
CDR3 protein: CASSPPGPEPNSPLHF

V gene: TRBV30
D gene: -
clone size: -
CDR3 length: 13
J gene: TRBJ1-5
CDR3 DNA: TGTGCCTGGACGACAGGAGTTCAGCAGCCCCAGCATTTT
CDR3 protein: CAWTTGVQQPQHF

V gene: TRBV12-3/TRBV12-4
D gene: -
clone size: few
CDR3 length: 14
J gene: TRBJ1-5
CDR3 DNA: TGTGCCAGCAGCAACTTCGGTTTGAATCAGCCCCAGCATTTT
CDR3 protein: CASSNFGLNQPQHF

V gene: TRBV18
D gene: TRBD2
clone size: few
CDR3 length: 16
J gene: TRBJ2-3
CDR3 DNA: TGTGCCAGCTCACCGGGACTAGCGGGGGGTAAAGATACGCAGTATTTT
CDR3 protein: CASSPGLAGGKDTQYF

V gene: TRBV19
D gene: -
clone size: medium-sized
CDR3 length: 16
J gene: TRBJ2-7
CDR3 DNA: TGTGCCAGTAGTGTCGAATTGACAGGAACTTCCTACGAGCAGTACTTC
CDR3 protein: CASSVELTGTSYEQYF

V gene: TRBV19
D gene: TRBD1
clone size: medium-sized
CDR3 length: 17
J gene: TRBJ2-6
CDR3 DNA: TGTGCCAGTAGTATAGGACAGGGGCTCTCTGGGGCCAACGTCCTGACTTTC
CDR3 protein: CASSIGQGLSGANVLTF

V gene: TRBV5-4
D gene: TRBD1
clone size: many
CDR3 length: 18
J gene: TRBJ2-6
CDR3 DNA: TGTGCCAGCAGCTTGTACGGGACAGGGGCCCCTGGGGCCAACGTCCTGACTTTC
CDR3 protein: CASSLYGTGAPGANVLTF

V gene: TRBV5-5
D gene: -
clone size: many
CDR3 length: 15
J gene: TRBJ2-3
CDR3 DNA: TGTGCCAGCACCCGAGGACTCCCCGCCGCAGATACGCAGTATTTT
CDR3 protein: CASTRGLPAADTQYF

V gene: TRBV12-3/TRBV12-4
D gene: TRBD2
clone size: once
CDR3 length: 18
J gene: TRBJ2-3
CDR3 DNA: TGTGCCAGCAGTTTAGCGCAAACTAGCGGGGGTTCCACAGATACGCAGTATTTT
CDR3 protein: CASSLAQTSGGSTDTQYF

V gene: TRBV11-3
D gene: TRBD1
clone size: medium-sized
CDR3 length: 15
J gene: TRBJ1-4
CDR3 DNA: TGTGCCAGCAGCTTAAAGGGGACAGGGCCGGAAAAACTGTTTTTT
CDR3 protein: CASSLKGTGPEKLFF

V gene: TRBV6-5
D gene: -
clone size: medium-sized
CDR3 length: 13
J gene: TRBJ2-2
CDR3 DNA: TGTGCCAGCTTCTCCGAGTTGACCGGGGAGCTGTTTTTT
CDR3 protein: CASFSELTGELFF

V gene: TRBV6-6
D gene: -
clone size: few
CDR3 length: 13
J gene: TRBJ1-1
CDR3 DNA: TGTGCCAGCAGTTACTCAAGGGACACTGAAGCTTTCTTT
CDR3 protein: CASSYSRDTEAFF

V gene: TRBV12-3/TRBV12-4
D gene: TRBD2
clone size: many
CDR3 length: 13
J gene: TRBJ2-3
CDR3 DNA: TGTGCCAGCAGTTTTCTAGCGGGAGATACGCAGTATTTT
CDR3 protein: CASSFLAGDTQYF

V gene: TRBV12-3/TRBV12-4
D gene: -
clone size: few
CDR3 length: 14
J gene: TRBJ2-3
CDR3 DNA: TGTGCCAGCAGTTTTTTACCAGGCGGAGATACGCAGTATTTT
CDR3 protein: CASSFLPGGDTQYF

V gene: TRBV29-1
D gene: -
clone size: few
CDR3 length: 16
J gene: TRBJ1-2
CDR3 DNA: TGCAGCGTTGAAAGTCCTACAGAATGGGGTTCGGGAGGCTACACCTTC
CDR3 protein: CSVESPTEWGSGGYTF

V gene: TRBV11-3
D gene: TRBD2
clone size: -
CDR3 length: 17
J gene: TRBJ2-2
CDR3 DNA: TGTGCCAGCAGCGACAGACTAGCGGGGGGGCAGTGCGGGGAGCTGTTTTTT
CDR3 protein: CASSDRLAGGQCGELFF

V gene: TRBV7-9
D gene: -
clone size: -
CDR3 length: 12
J gene: TRBJ1-2
CDR3 DNA: TGTGCCAGCAGCTTAGTTGGGGATGGCTACACCTTC
CDR3 protein: CASSLVGDGYTF

V gene: TRBV14
D gene: TRBD1
clone size: few
CDR3 length: 16
J gene: TRBJ2-7
CDR3 DNA: TGTGCCAGCAGCCAACGAGACAGGGGGCATCAGGACGAGCAGTACTTC
CDR3 protein: CASSQRDRGHQDEQYF

V gene: TRBV11-1
D gene: TRBD2
clone size: -
CDR3 length: 14
J gene: TRBJ2-2
CDR3 DNA: TGCGCCAGCAGGGGACTAGCGGACACCGGGGAGCTGTTTTTT
CDR3 protein: CASRGLADTGELFF

V gene: TRBV7-4
D gene: TRBD2
clone size: -
CDR3 length: 15
J gene: TRBJ2-2
CDR3 DNA: TGCGCCAGCAGCTTGGGGGTTAGCGGGACCGGGGAGCTGTTTTTT
CDR3 protein: CASSLGVSGTGELFF

V gene: TRBV6-1
D gene: -
clone size: many
CDR3 length: 16
J gene: TRBJ2-1
CDR3 DNA: TGTGCCAGCAGTGAACGGGACTGGAGGGGAGGCTATGAGCAGTTCTTC
CDR3 protein: CASSERDWRGGYEQFF

V gene: TRBV11-3
D gene: TRBD2
clone size: medium-sized
CDR3 length: 15
J gene: TRBJ2-2
CDR3 DNA: TGTGCCAGCAGCCTCGGGGGGGTGAACACCGGGGAGCTGTTTTTT
CDR3 protein: CASSLGGVNTGELFF

V gene: TRBV6-5
D gene: TRBD1
clone size: -
CDR3 length: 16
J gene: TRBJ1-2
CDR3 DNA: TGTGCCAGCAGGCTACTCGCCGGGACAGCGGACTATGGCTACACCTTC
CDR3 protein: CASRLLAGTADYGYTF

V gene: TRBV27
D gene: TRBD1
clone size: few
CDR3 length: 14
J gene: TRBJ2-7
CDR3 DNA: TGTGCCAGCACCCAGGTGGGACAGGGAGGCGAGCAGTACTTC
CDR3 protein: CASTQVGQGGEQYF

V gene: TRBV6-5
D gene: TRBD1
clone size: medium-sized
CDR3 length: 13
J gene: TRBJ2-7
CDR3 DNA: TGTGCCAGCAGTTACGAGGGGGCCAACGAGCAGTACTTC
CDR3 protein: CASSYEGANEQYF

V gene: TRBV12-3/TRBV12-4
D gene: -
clone size: -
CDR3 length: 14
J gene: TRBJ2-5
CDR3 DNA: TGTGCCAGCAGTTTAGCGCTAATAGGTGGGACCCAGTACTTC
CDR3 protein: CASSLALIGGTQYF

V gene: TRBV6-5
D gene: TRBD1
clone size: medium-sized
CDR3 length: 12
J gene: TRBJ2-5
CDR3 DNA: TGTGCCAGCAGTAGGACAGGGGAGACCCAGTACTTC
CDR3 protein: CASSRTGETQYF

V gene: TRBV5-5
D gene: -
clone size: -
CDR3 length: 15
J gene: TRBJ2-7
CDR3 DNA: TGCGCCAGCAGCTTGGTGAGCGGGTCCTCCTACGAGCAGTACTTC
CDR3 protein: CASSLVSGSSYEQYF

V gene: TRBV27
D gene: -
clone size: -
CDR3 length: 15
J gene: TRBJ1-4
CDR3 DNA: TGTGCCAGCAGTGTCTCCCGGGGAATCAATGAAAAACTGTTTTTT
CDR3 protein: CASSVSRGINEKLFF

V gene: TRBV6-5
D gene: TRBD1
clone size: few
CDR3 length: 14
J gene: TRBJ2-3
CDR3 DNA: TGTGCCAGCAGTCGGGGACAGGGGAAAGATACGCAGTATTTT
CDR3 protein: CASSRGQGKDTQYF

V gene: TRBV30
D gene: TRBD2
clone size: medium-sized
CDR3 length: 16
J gene: TRBJ2-5
CDR3 DNA: TGTGCCTGGAGTGCCAAACTAGCGGGGGGGCCAGAGACCCAGTACTTC
CDR3 protein: CAWSAKLAGGPETQYF

V gene: TRBV6-6
D gene: TRBD2
clone size: many
CDR3 length: 21
J gene: TRBJ2-6
CDR3 DNA: TGTGCCTCCCAGAGAGAGTTAGGACTAGCGTCAGAAGGAGCGGGGGCCAACGTCCTGACTTTC
CDR3 protein: CASQRELGLASEGAGANVLTF

V gene: TRBV11-1
D gene: TRBD2
clone size: -
CDR3 length: 16
J gene: TRBJ2-1
CDR3 DNA: TGTGCCAGCAGCTTGACTAGCGGGGGGGCCCCCAATGAGCAGTTCTTC
CDR3 protein: CASSLTSGGAPNEQFF

V gene: TRBV18
D gene: -
clone size: many
CDR3 length: 13
J gene: TRBJ1-4
CDR3 DNA: TGTGCCAGCTCACCAGGGGGTGATGAAAAACTGTTTTTT
CDR3 protein: CASSPGGDEKLFF

V gene: TRBV5-4
D gene: TRBD2
clone size: -
CDR3 length: 17
J gene: TRBJ2-5
CDR3 DNA: TGTGCCAGCAGCTTGGGGGCTAGCGGGGGGGCGGGGGAGACCCAGTACTTC
CDR3 protein: CASSLGASGGAGETQYF

V gene: TRBV19
D gene: TRBD1
clone size: medium-sized
CDR3 length: 16
J gene: TRBJ2-1
CDR3 DNA: TGTGCCAGTAGGAAACGGACAGGGGGGGGACGCAATGAGCAGTTCTTC
CDR3 protein: CASRKRTGGGRNEQFF

V gene: TRBV5-5
D gene: -
clone size: -
CDR3 length: 14
J gene: TRBJ1-5
CDR3 DNA: TGTGCCAGCAGCGAGGGGGTGATGTTTCAGCCCCAGCATTTT
CDR3 protein: CASSEGVMFQPQHF

V gene: TRBV6-4
D gene: -
clone size: -
CDR3 length: 14
J gene: TRBJ1-1
CDR3 DNA: TGTGCCAGCAGTGACCCAGGACAGAGACTAGAAGCTTTCTTT
CDR3 protein: CASSDPGQRLEAFF

V gene: TRBV6-5
D gene: -
clone size: medium-sized
CDR3 length: 14
J gene: TRBJ2-1
CDR3 DNA: TGTGCCAGCGCCATTGGGAACTCCTACAATGAGCAGTTCTTC
CDR3 protein: CASAIGNSYNEQFF

V gene: TRBV6-1
D gene: -
clone size: few
CDR3 length: 12
J gene: TRBJ1-2
CDR3 DNA: TGTGCCAGCAGTGAAGGCATAAGGGGCTACACCTTC
CDR3 protein: CASSEGIRGYTF

V gene: TRBV20-1
D gene: -
clone size: -
CDR3 length: 14
J gene: TRBJ2-5
CDR3 DNA: TGCAGTGCTAGGCCGGCCAGAACGCTAGAGACCCAGTACTTC
CDR3 protein: CSARPARTLETQYF

V gene: TRBV15
D gene: TRBD1
clone size: medium-sized
CDR3 length: 15
J gene: TRBJ1-4
CDR3 DNA: TGTGCCACCAGCAGGGAACAGGGGACAGGGGAAAAACTGTTTTTT
CDR3 protein: CATSREQGTGEKLFF

V gene: TRBV6-5
D gene: -
clone size: few
CDR3 length: 15
J gene: TRBJ1-3
CDR3 DNA: TGTGCCAGCAGAAACTCGGGAAACTCTGGAAACACCATATATTTT
CDR3 protein: CASRNSGNSGNTIYF

V gene: TRBV11-3
D gene: -
clone size: -
CDR3 length: 12
J gene: TRBJ1-1
CDR3 DNA: TGTGCCAGCAGCCCAAGTCGCACTGAAGCTTTCTTT
CDR3 protein: CASSPSRTEAFF

V gene: TRBV5-6
D gene: -
clone size: -
CDR3 length: 13
J gene: TRBJ1-5
CDR3 DNA: TGTGCCAGCAGCCCCCAGGCCAATCAGCCCCAGCATTTT
CDR3 protein: CASSPQANQPQHF

V gene: TRBV7-6
D gene: TRBD2
clone size: -
CDR3 length: 16
J gene: TRBJ2-5
CDR3 DNA: TGTGCCAGCAGCTTGTTCCTAGCGGGGGGACAAGAGACCCAGTACTTC
CDR3 protein: CASSLFLAGGQETQYF

V gene: TRBV7-2
D gene: TRBD1
clone size: -
CDR3 length: 15
J gene: TRBJ2-5
CDR3 DNA: TGTGCCAGCAGCTCCTACAGGGGTCTCCAAGAGACCCAGTACTTC
CDR3 protein: CASSSYRGLQETQYF

V gene: TRBV5-1
D gene: -
clone size: few
CDR3 length: 15
J gene: TRBJ2-5
CDR3 DNA: TGCGCCAGCAGCTTGGGGACCTTACGGAGAGAGACCCAGTACTTC
CDR3 protein: CASSLGTLRRETQYF

V gene: TRBV11-3
D gene: TRBD2
clone size: -
CDR3 length: 15
J gene: TRBJ2-1
CDR3 DNA: TGTGCCAGCAGCTTGGCTGCGGGGGGGCCTAGTGAGCAGTTCTTC
CDR3 protein: CASSLAAGGPSEQFF

V gene: TRBV5-1
D gene: -
clone size: -
CDR3 length: 13
J gene: TRBJ2-1
CDR3 DNA: TGCGCCAGCAGCTCCACAGAGGGGAATGAGCAGTTCTTC
CDR3 protein: CASSSTEGNEQFF

V gene: TRBV29-1
D gene: TRBD2
clone size: -
CDR3 length: 13
J gene: TRBJ2-3
CDR3 DNA: TGCAGCGCCCGACTAGCGGGGACAGATACGCAGTATTTT
CDR3 protein: CSARLAGTDTQYF

V gene: TRBV6-5
D gene: -
clone size: few
CDR3 length: 17
J gene: TRBJ2-1
CDR3 DNA: TGTGCCAGCAGTTACTACCAGCCTAACAGGGGGGGGGATGAGCAGTTCTTC
CDR3 protein: CASSYYQPNRGGDEQFF

V gene: TRBV19
D gene: TRBD2
clone size: -
CDR3 length: 15
J gene: TRBJ2-2
CDR3 DNA: TGTGCCAGTAGTACGACTAGCGGGGGGGCCGGGGAGCTGTTTTTT
CDR3 protein: CASSTTSGGAGELFF

V gene: TRBV6-5
D gene: TRBD1
clone size: -
CDR3 length: 15
J gene: TRBJ1-6
CDR3 DNA: TGTGCCAGCAGAACCGGGACAGCGATCGGTTCACCCCTCCACTTT
CDR3 protein: CASRTGTAIGSPLHF

V gene: TRBV11-3
D gene: TRBD1
clone size: -
CDR3 length: 14
J gene: TRBJ2-5
CDR3 DNA: TGTGCCAGCAGCCCCGGGACAGACCAAGAGACCCAGTACTTC
CDR3 protein: CASSPGTDQETQYF

V gene: TRBV6-1
D gene: -
clone size: few
CDR3 length: 14
J gene: TRBJ2-5
CDR3 DNA: TGTGCCAGCAGTGAATTGGGGAACCAAGAGACCCAGTACTTC
CDR3 protein: CASSELGNQETQYF